This T cell receptor (beta chain) was identified during a study of blood T cell repertoires in COVID-19. Study-wide context: There were acute and convalescent COVID-19 samples, and they came from the United States, Italy and Spain.

The CDR3 covers 14 residues. V lost 2 bases, J lost 1 base, and 8 bases lay in between. Germline CDR1 MNHEY, CDR2 SVGEGT. Per the authors' pipeline: Estimation of nucleated cell counts relied on the amplification of reference gene primers. Here immunoSEQ multiplex PCR was the method, and the copy in TCRdb shows in-frame clones only, minus some. V and J calls and clone size follow that table, whereas D and trimming were derived from the DNA. The sample lists more than 85,000 clones; less than 90% were seen once. The sequencing sample was made of peripheral blood. The clonotype comes from a woman aged 60-75 years with acute or convalescent COVID-19. The chain joins TRBV6-2 or TRBV6-3 to TRBJ1-1; the D is unclear. The CDR3 is CASSYNAENTEAFF. The CDR3, as DNA: TGTGCCAGCAGTTACAACGCAGAGAACACTGAAGCTTTCTTT.